Included here is one T cell receptor (beta chain) sequence, with context. This entry comes from a study of blood T cell repertoires in COVID-19. At the level of the study: COVID-19 samples from acute and convalescent phases originated in the United States, Italy and Spain. Sources were T cells, B-cell-depleted T cells, or PBMCs; the material itself was cDNA or gDNA.

As handled by the study authors: Quantification of nucleated cells was approximated via reference gene primer amplification. Data came from immunoSEQ multiplex PCR; TCRdb stores just in-frame clones and leaves some out. The V and J calls and clone size were taken over from that table, and D and trimming were inferred from the DNA. The table records under 350,000 clones, around four fifths of them present only once. The V gene end was trimmed by 6 bases and the J gene end by 4 bases; junction bases not matched to a gene: 6. This CDR3 is built from 16 residues. CDR1 and CDR2 from the germline V gene are PRHDT and FYEKMQ (reference sequence).

V and J are TRBV13 and TRBJ2-1, with TRBD2 matching over 13 bases. Input material: peripheral blood. This clonotype was sampled from a woman aged 45-60 years who had recovered from COVID-19. The CDR3 DNA reads TGTGCCAGCAGGCCCAAGGGACTAGCGGGGTACAATGAGCAGTTCTTC. It translates to CASRPKGLAGYNEQFF.